This T cell receptor beta chain stems from a study of blood T cell repertoires in COVID-19. At the level of the study: T cells, B-cell-depleted T cells, or PBMCs provided the cDNA or gDNA that served as material.

The CDR3 totals 13 residues. The V end was cut by 4 bases, the J end by 5 bases, with 11 bases between. CDR1 is SGHTA and CDR2 is FQGTGA in the germline V gene. Only in-frame clones appear in the TCRdb table, and some are missing; sequencing was by immunoSEQ multiplex PCR. The data show 90,000 to 110,000 clones, 84% seen once. The sequenced material came from peripheral blood. The clonotype originates from a woman in her 50s with acute or convalescent COVID-19. The chain has TRBV7-3 and TRBJ1-1; D possibly corresponds to TRBD1 (6 bases). As DNA, the CDR3 is TGTGCCAGCAGCTCTGCAAGGGGGACTGAAGCTTTCTTT. It yields the protein CASSSARGTEAFF.